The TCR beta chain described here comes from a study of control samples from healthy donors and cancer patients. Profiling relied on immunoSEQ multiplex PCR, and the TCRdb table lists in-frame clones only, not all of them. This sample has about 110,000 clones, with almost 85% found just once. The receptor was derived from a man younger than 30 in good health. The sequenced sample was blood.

CDR3 sequence: CASSPGRASEKLFF. CDR3 in DNA: TGTGCCAGCAGTCCGGGACGGGCTTCGGAAAAACTGTTTTTT. This sequence joins TRBV27 and TRBJ1-4; maybe TRBD1 (5 bases). CDR1 MNHEY and CDR2 SMNVEV come from the germline V gene (reference sequence). The CDR3 loop spans 14 amino acids. Trimming left V 5 bases short and J 8 bases short, with 15 bases between.